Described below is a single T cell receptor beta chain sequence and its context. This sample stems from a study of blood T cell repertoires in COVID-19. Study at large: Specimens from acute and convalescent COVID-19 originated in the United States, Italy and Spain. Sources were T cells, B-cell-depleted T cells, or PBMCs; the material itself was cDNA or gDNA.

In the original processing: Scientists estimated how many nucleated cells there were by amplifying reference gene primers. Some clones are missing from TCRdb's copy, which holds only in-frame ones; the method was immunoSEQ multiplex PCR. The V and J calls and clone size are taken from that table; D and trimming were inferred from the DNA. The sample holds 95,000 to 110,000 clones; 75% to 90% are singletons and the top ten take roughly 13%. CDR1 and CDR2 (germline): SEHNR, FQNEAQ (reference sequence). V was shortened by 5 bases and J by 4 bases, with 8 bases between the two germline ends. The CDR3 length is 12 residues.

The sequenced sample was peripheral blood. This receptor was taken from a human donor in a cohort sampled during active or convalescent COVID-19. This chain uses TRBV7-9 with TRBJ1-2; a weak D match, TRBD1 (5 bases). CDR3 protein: CASSVDSYGYTF. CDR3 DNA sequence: TGTGCCAGCAGCGTAGACAGCTATGGCTACACCTTC. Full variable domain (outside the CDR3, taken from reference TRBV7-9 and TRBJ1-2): DTGVSQNPRHKITKRGQNVTFRCDPISEHNRLYWYRQTLGQGPEFLTYFQNEAQLEKSRLLSDRFSAERPKGSFSTLEIQRTEQGDSAMYLCASSVDSYGYTFGSGTRLTVV.